The 8 T cell receptor beta chains listed next were all sequenced from one sample in a study of early T cells in non-severe SARS-CoV-2 infection (dated by TCRdb to the early 2020s). The library was obtained by 5' RACE. Sequencing relied on a NextSeq 500. Clones were called with MiXCR by TCRdb after fastp trimmed the public reads at Q25, and only in-frame beta chains were retained. All rows with the same CDR3 protein become a single entry with the most common DNA and genes. In this sample the table shows 46,000 or so distinct CDR3 sequences, around 3.6% of which occur a single time. Together, the top ten hold around 2.9% of the sample. The material sequenced was whole blood. The origin of the receptors is an adult who was a healthcare worker with PCR-confirmed SARS-CoV-2 infection or an uninfected control (not recorded which).

This clonotype has a count of ten or more. CDR3 protein: CASSFTNLYEQYF. CDR3 nucleotides: TGTGCCAGCAGTTTCACCAACCTTTACGAGCAGTACTTC. The rearrangement links TRBV28 to TRBJ2-7; D gene uncertain. Germline V lookup: CDR1 MDHEN, CDR2 SYDVKM. The CDR3 covers 13 residues. V was pared by 3 bases and J by 4 bases, with 10 bases between.

This clonotype was seen at least ten times. V is TRBV6-1 and J is TRBJ2-3; D may correspond to TRBD1 or TRBD2 (5 bases each). Trimming stripped 7 bases from V and 1 base from J, with 12 bases between. Germline values: CDR1 MNHNS, CDR2 SASEGT. The CDR3 is 14 residues long. CDR3 residues: CASNRGRGTDTQYF. The CDR3 coding sequence is TGTGCCAGCAACCGGGGCCGGGGCACAGATACGCAGTATTTT.

The chain recombines TRBV5-1 with TRBJ2-3; 13 bases are shared with TRBD2. The CDR3 has 19 amino acids. The germline gives CDR1 SGHRS, CDR2 YFSETQ. V shed 4 bases, J shed 2 bases, and the junction held 13 bases outside the gene matches. This CDR3 is CASSGGTSGTLSHTDTQYF. The CDR3 coding sequence is TGCGCCAGCAGCGGCGGGACTAGCGGGACCCTTTCTCACACAGATACGCAGTATTTT. The variable domain in full, completed from reference TRBV5-1 and TRBJ2-3, reads KAGVTQTPRYLIKTRGQQVTLSCSPISGHRSVSWYQQTPGQGLQFLFEYFSETQRNKGNFPGRFSGRQFSNSRSEMNVSTLELGDSALYLCASSGGTSGTLSHTDTQYFGPGTRLTVL.

This clonotype was seen repeatedly, ten times or more. The CDR3 coding sequence is TGCGCCAGCAGCCCCCGTTTAGGGCTAGACAATGAGCAGTTCTTC. Translation gives CASSPRLGLDNEQFF. The V gene is TRBV5-1, the J gene TRBJ2-1; no clear D gene. CDR1 is SGHRS and CDR2 is YFSETQ in the germline V gene. This CDR3 has 15 residues. Trimming left V 4 bases short and J 5 bases short, with 16 bases between. The whole variable domain, filled in from reference TRBV5-1 and TRBJ2-1, reads KAGVTQTPRYLIKTRGQQVTLSCSPISGHRSVSWYQQTPGQGLQFLFEYFSETQRNKGNFPGRFSGRQFSNSRSEMNVSTLELGDSALYLCASSPRLGLDNEQFFGPGTRLTVL.

This clonotype has at least ten counts. This chain connects TRBV6-2 or TRBV6-3 to TRBJ2-3; the match to TRBD2 covers 9 bases. The CDR3 spans 14 residues. Trimming removed 5 bases from V and 6 bases from J; junction bases left unmatched: 6. The V gene's germline CDR1 is MNHEY and CDR2 SVGEGT. The CDR3 region is CASSTGREGDTQYF. The CDR3 coding sequence is TGTGCCAGCAGTACCGGGCGGGAGGGCGATACGCAGTATTTT.

The gene calls are TRBV6-2 or TRBV6-3 and TRBJ1-1; no clear D. Germline-derived CDR1 and CDR2 are MNHEY and SVGEGT. CDR3 length equals 15 residues. Trimming shortened V by 8 bases and J by 1 base, and 17 bases separated the two germline ends. This CDR3 reads CASASSAGKNTEAFF. CDR3 nucleotides: TGTGCCAGCGCCTCCAGTGCGGGAAAGAACACTGAAGCTTTCTTT.

This clonotype was recorded many times. Relative to the germline gene, one junction end is altered; a read error may explain this. This chain connects TRBV6-5 to TRBJ1-3, with 8 bases aligning to TRBD1. This CDR3 is built from 15 residues. Germline V gene lookup returns CDR1 MNHEY and CDR2 SVGAGI. The CDR3 nucleotides are TGTGCCAGCAGAAGGGACAGGAGCTCTGAAAACACCATATATTTT. It encodes CASRRDRSSENTIYF.

This clonotype came up many times. This CDR3 is CASSPFGTVRYNEQFF. Written as DNA, the CDR3 is TGTGCCAGCAGCCCCTTCGGGACAGTCCGATACAATGAGCAGTTCTTC. V is TRBV3-1 and J is TRBJ2-1; 7 positions agree with TRBD1. The V gene's germline CDR1 is LGHDT and CDR2 YNNKEL (reference sequence). J was trimmed by 4 bases and V by 4 bases; bases with no gene match: 10. The CDR3 runs 16 residues.